The table lists the clone carrying this TCR beta chain with a few counts. The input for sorted-subset replicate PCRs was around 0.2 ug DNA, about 30,000 T cell genomes. The authors' processing: ImmunoSEQ output lacked quality scores and full-length reads, limiting matched filtering. Clones were read by immunoSEQ multiplex PCR, and TCRdb kept only the in-frame ones, dropping some. Clone size and the V and J calls come from that table; the DNA yielded D and trimming. The sample consists of about 1.5 million clones, around 98% of them appearing once. The data belong to a study of shared clonotypes between healthy human individuals. Trimming removed 5 bases at V and 7 bases at J, with 12 bases between. There are 13 residues in the CDR3. Per germline, CDR1 SGHTA and CDR2 FQGNSA.

The rearrangement links TRBV7-2 to TRBJ2-1; D unclear. Sequences were obtained from naive CD4+ T cells sorted from blood. Subset: CD45RA+ positively selected. This receptor was identified in a young man in good health. The CDR3 DNA follows: TGTGCCAGCAGCCCGGCCAGGAGAAATGAGCAGTTCTTC. The encoded protein is CASSPARRNEQFF.